This T cell receptor beta chain appears in the sequencing data of a study of blood T cell repertoires in COVID-19. On the study more broadly: COVID-19 samples from acute and convalescent phases originated in the United States, Italy and Spain.

Clones were sequenced by immunoSEQ multiplex PCR, and TCRdb holds only the in-frame ones, with some missing. Of roughly 260,000 clones detected, 87% appear once; the ten largest clones hold around 2.2%. Only a few counts were recorded for this clone. CDR1 is GTSNPN, CDR2 SVGIG, per germline (reference sequence). The V gene lost 6 bases and the J gene lost 0 bases, with 14 bases spanning the gap. The CDR3 runs to 14 residues. What was sequenced was peripheral blood. This chain connects TRBV30 to TRBJ1-2; unclear D gene. This clonotype was sampled from a woman between 50 and 59 years old who had recovered from COVID-19. The CDR3 sequence is CACSGRAANYGYTF. In nucleotides, the CDR3 is TGTGCCTGCAGCGGAAGGGCAGCTAACTATGGCTACACCTTC.